The sequence of this TCR beta chain was determined in a study of blood T cell repertoires in COVID-19. As for the study in general: From T cells, B-cell-depleted T cells, or PBMCs came the material, which was cDNA or gDNA.

The authors' processing: Nucleated cell counts were estimated from reference gene primer amplification. The table came from immunoSEQ multiplex PCR; TCRdb's copy has only in-frame clones and leaves some out. V, J and clone size are those of that table, while D and trimming were read from the DNA. The repertoire holds around 300,000 clones, with roughly 91% as singletons. J lost 5 bases, V lost 2 bases, and 7 bases had no gene match. Germline loops: CDR1 SGHNT, CDR2 YYREEE (reference sequence). The CDR3 is 16 residues long. Sequencing was performed on PBMCs or T cells enriched from blood (not recorded which). The chain is built from TRBV5-4 and TRBJ2-2, with TRBD2 matching over 9 bases. The sequence came from a woman aged 55-69 years in a cohort exposed to, infected with or recovered from COVID-19 (not recorded which). This CDR3 is CASSFGGRARTGELFF. CDR3 DNA: TGTGCCAGCAGCTTTGGCGGGAGGGCGCGGACCGGGGAGCTGTTTTTT.